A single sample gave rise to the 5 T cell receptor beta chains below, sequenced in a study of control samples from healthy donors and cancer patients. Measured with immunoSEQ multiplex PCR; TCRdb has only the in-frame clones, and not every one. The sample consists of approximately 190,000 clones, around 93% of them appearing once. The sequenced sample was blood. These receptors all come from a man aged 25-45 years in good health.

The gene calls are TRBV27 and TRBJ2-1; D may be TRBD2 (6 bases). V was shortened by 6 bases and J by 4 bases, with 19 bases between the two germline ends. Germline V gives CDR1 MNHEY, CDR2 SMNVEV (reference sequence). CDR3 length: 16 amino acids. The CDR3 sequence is CASSLWGLGGYNEQFF. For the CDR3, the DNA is TGTGCCAGCAGCCTCTGGGGTCTGGGAGGTTACAATGAGCAGTTCTTC.

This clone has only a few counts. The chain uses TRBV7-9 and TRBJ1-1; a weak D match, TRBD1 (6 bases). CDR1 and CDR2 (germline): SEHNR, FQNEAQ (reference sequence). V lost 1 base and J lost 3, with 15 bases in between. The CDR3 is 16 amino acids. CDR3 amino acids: CASSLGSGGWDTEAFF. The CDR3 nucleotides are TGTGCCAGCAGCTTAGGTTCCGGGGGCTGGGACACTGAAGCTTTCTTT.

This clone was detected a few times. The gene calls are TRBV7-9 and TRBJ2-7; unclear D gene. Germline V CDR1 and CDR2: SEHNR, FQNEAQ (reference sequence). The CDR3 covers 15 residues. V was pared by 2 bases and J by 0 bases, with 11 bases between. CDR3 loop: CASSLTVLPSYEQYF. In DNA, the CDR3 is TGTGCCAGCAGCTTAACTGTTCTACCCTCCTACGAGCAGTACTTC.

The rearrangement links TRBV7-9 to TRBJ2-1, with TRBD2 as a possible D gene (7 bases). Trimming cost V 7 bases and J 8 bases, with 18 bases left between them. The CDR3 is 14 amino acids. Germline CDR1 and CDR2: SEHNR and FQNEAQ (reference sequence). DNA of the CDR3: TGTGCCAGCATGAGGGGGGGCCAAAGTGATGAGCAGTTCTTC. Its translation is CASMRGGQSDEQFF.

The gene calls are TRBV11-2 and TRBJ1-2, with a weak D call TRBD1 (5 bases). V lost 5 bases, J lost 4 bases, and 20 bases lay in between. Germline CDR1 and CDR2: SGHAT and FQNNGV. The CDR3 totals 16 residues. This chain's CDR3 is CASSLPSGDGFYGYTF. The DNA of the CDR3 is TGTGCCAGCAGCCTCCCGAGCGGGGACGGATTCTATGGCTACACCTTC.